This T cell receptor (beta chain) emerged from a study of shared clonotypes between healthy human individuals. As for the study in general: Each donor's CD4 naive and CD4 memory cells filled three plates apiece, CD8 naive two, and CD8 memory one.

Findings and limits, study-wide: Between a few donors, naive CD4 clonotypes were shared at a level of about 5%.

After removal of 5 bases from V and 4 bases from J, the junction contained 11 bases not matched to a gene. The CDR3 totals 15 residues. Germline V gene lookup returns CDR1 MDHEN and CDR2 SYDVKM. On this clone itself: Its specificity is unknown.

Produced via immunoSEQ multiplex PCR; TCRdb's table is partial and in-frame only. The table has roughly 500,000 clones, roughly 95% seen once. The chain uses TRBV28 and TRBJ2-7; TRBD2 agrees at 7 bases. The source material was naive CD4+ T cells sorted from blood. The subset here: CD45RA+ positively selected. The TCR comes from a woman in her 30s in good health. The CDR3 is CASSAPAGVGYEQYF. CDR3 DNA: TGTGCCAGCAGTGCCCCGGCGGGGGTTGGGTACGAGCAGTACTTC.